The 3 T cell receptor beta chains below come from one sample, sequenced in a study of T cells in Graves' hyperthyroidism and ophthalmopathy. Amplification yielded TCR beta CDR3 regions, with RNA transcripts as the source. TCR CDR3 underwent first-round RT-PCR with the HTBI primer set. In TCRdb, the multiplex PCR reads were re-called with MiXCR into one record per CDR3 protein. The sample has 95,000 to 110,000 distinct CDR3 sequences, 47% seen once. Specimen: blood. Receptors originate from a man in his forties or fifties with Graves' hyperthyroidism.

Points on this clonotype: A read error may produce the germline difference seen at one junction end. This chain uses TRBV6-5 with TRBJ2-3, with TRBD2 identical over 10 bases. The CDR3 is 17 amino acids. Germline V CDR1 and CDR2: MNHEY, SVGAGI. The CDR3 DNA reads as TGTGCCTGCAGTTACTCGGTGGGGGGCCTAGCGGGAGTGGAGCAGTATTTT. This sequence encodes CACSYSVGGLAGVEQYF.

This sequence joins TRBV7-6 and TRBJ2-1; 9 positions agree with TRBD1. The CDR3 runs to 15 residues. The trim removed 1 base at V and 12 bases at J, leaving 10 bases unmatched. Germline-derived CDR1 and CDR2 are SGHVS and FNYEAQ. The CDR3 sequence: CASSLGGQGKDTQFF. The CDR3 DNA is TGTGCCAGCAGCTTAGGGGGACAGGGAAAGGATACGCAGTTCTTC.

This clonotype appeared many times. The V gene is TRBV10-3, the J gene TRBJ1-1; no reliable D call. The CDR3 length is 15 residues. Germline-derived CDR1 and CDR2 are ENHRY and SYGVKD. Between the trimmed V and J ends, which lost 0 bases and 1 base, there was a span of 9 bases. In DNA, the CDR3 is TGTGCCATCAGTGAGTCGTACGGCACGAACACTGAAGCTTTCTTT. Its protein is CAISESYGTNTEAFF.